The rows below give T cell receptor beta chains drawn from one sample of a study of blood T cells in healthy people across ages. TCRdb redid the calling of the 5' RACE reads with MiXCR, one entry per CDR3 protein. The sample has 540,000 or so distinct CDR3 sequences; 25% to 30% are singletons. The source material was blood. Every receptor here comes from a woman in her 70s in good health. Each CDR3 is given with its conserved first and last residue. Each record gives: D gene, V gene, J gene, clone size, CDR3 protein, CDR3 DNA. The D gene is left open where the match is weak. Size is stated for part of the rows, as once, few or many counts, or as a class when the clone is expanded.

NA,TRBV4-1,TRBJ2-3,many,CASSQDAGDTQYF,TGCGCCAGCAGCCAAGATGCCGGAGATACGCAGTATTTT
TRBD2,TRBV12-3/TRBV12-4,TRBJ2-3,NA,CTSRGTSGSRTDTQYF,TGTACCAGCAGAGGGACTAGCGGGAGTCGCACAGATACGCAGTATTTT
NA,TRBV7-9,TRBJ2-3,NA,CASSLGPSETQYF,TGTGCCAGCAGCTTAGGGCCTAGCGAAACGCAGTATTTT
NA,TRBV6-1,TRBJ2-7,few,CASTKNGGQNYEQYF,TGTGCCAGCACAAAAAACGGGGGGCAGAACTACGAGCAGTACTTC
NA,TRBV12-3/TRBV12-4,TRBJ2-3,few,CASSPLTVAQYF,TGTGCCAGCAGTCCACTAACAGTCGCGCAGTATTTT
NA,TRBV6-1,TRBJ2-6,NA,CASRPMRSGANVLTF,TGTGCCAGCAGACCCATGAGGTCTGGGGCCAACGTCCTGACTTTC
NA,TRBV20-1,TRBJ2-3,few,CSARYDREADTQYF,TGCAGTGCTAGATACGACAGGGAGGCAGATACGCAGTATTTT
NA,TRBV3-1,TRBJ2-3,NA,CASSPSASTDTQYF,TGTGCCAGCAGCCCTAGCGCTAGCACAGATACGCAGTATTTT
TRBD1,TRBV6-2/TRBV6-3,TRBJ1-5,NA,CASSYWDSGYQPQHF,TGTGCCAGCAGTTATTGGGACAGCGGTTATCAGCCCCAGCATTTT
NA,TRBV3-1,TRBJ2-3,NA,CASSQVGPYQYF,TGTGCCAGCAGCCAAGTAGGGCCGTACCAGTATTTT
NA,TRBV20-1,TRBJ2-3,few,CSVIRGDTQYF,TGCAGCGTGATCCGGGGGGATACGCAGTATTTT
NA,TRBV12-3/TRBV12-4,TRBJ2-7,many,CASSLRGYEQYF,TGTGCCAGCAGTTTAAGAGGCTACGAGCAGTACTTC
NA,TRBV29-1,TRBJ1-3,few,CSVETTGSAGNTIYF,TGCAGCGTTGAAACAACAGGGTCGGCTGGAAACACCATATATTTT
NA,TRBV29-1,TRBJ1-2,few,CSVPCGGGYTF,TGCAGCGTCCCCTGTGGCGGTGGCTACACCTTC
NA,TRBV2,TRBJ2-1,many,CASSALANSYNEQFF,TGTGCCAGCAGTGCGCTAGCAAACTCCTACAATGAGCAGTTCTTC
TRBD1,TRBV9,TRBJ1-4,NA,CASSAGGQGASMNEKLFF,TGTGCCAGCAGCGCCGGAGGACAGGGGGCCTCCATGAATGAAAAACTGTTTTTT
TRBD2,TRBV7-2,TRBJ2-5,few,CASSSSAGGRLETQYF,TGTGCCAGCAGCTCCTCAGCGGGGGGGCGTCTCGAGACCCAGTACTTC
NA,TRBV15,TRBJ2-5,NA,CATSRDLGGRLRETQYF,TGTGCCACCAGCAGAGATCTGGGCGGACGGTTAAGGGAGACCCAGTACTTC
NA,TRBV19,TRBJ1-2,NA,CASSTGVDYGYTF,TGTGCCAGTAGTACCGGGGTCGACTATGGCTACACCTTC
NA,TRBV5-1,TRBJ2-5,few,CASRPSYQETQYF,TGCGCCAGCAGACCTAGCTATCAAGAGACCCAGTACTTC
TRBD1,TRBV24-1,TRBJ1-2,NA,CATRGQGAEGYTF,TGTGCCACCAGAGGACAGGGTGCGGAGGGCTACACCTTC
NA,TRBV3-1,TRBJ2-5,NA,CASSQDHSADRQETQYF,TGTGCCAGCAGCCAAGATCATTCGGCGGATCGCCAAGAGACCCAGTACTTC
NA,TRBV5-1,TRBJ1-2,NA,CASSPGTPVLYYGYTF,TGCGCCAGCAGCCCCGGGACGCCCGTACTTTACTATGGCTACACCTTC